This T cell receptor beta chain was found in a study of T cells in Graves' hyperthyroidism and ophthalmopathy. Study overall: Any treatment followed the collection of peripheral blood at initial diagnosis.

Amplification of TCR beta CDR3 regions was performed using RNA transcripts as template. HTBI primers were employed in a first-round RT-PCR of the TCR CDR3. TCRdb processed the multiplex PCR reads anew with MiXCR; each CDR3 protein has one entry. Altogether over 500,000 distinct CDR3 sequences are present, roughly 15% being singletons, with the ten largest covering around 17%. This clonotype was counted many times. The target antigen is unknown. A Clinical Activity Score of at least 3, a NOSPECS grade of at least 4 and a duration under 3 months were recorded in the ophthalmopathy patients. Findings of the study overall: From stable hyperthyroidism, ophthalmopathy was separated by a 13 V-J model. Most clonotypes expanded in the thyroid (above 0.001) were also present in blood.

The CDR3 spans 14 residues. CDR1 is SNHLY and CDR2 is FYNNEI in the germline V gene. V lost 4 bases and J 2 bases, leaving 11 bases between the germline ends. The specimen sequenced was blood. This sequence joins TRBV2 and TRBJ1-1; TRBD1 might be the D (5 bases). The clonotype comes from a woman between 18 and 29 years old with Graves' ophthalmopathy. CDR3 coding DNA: TGTGCCAGCAGTGTTAAGACAGCTAACACTGAAGCTTTCTTT. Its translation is CASSVKTANTEAFF.